Detailed here is one T cell receptor beta chain. Its antigen is currently not known. Base qualities are not at hand, and no much larger clone is one base apart. At the junction V is shortened by 3 bases and J by 3 bases; bases outside the gene matches: 7. Reading from cysteine to phenylalanine, the CDR3 counts 15 amino acids. The entry retains the CDR3 DNA only, 45 bases that are in frame from base 1. Per the germline V gene, SGDLS is the CDR1 and YYNGEE is the CDR2. The source of the sample is a study of cytomegalovirus exposure and HLA in healthy donors (dated by TCRdb to the late 2010s). In the study overall: A later analysis indicated that the 100 to 150 validation repertoires were generated on the platform also employed for the roughly 650 repertoires of the first cohort. The study aimed to test whether cataloging public T cell receptors could reveal signatures of past pathogen exposure. The study combined high-throughput TCR immunosequencing, statistical association of individual TCRs with disease status, and machine learning to predict cytomegalovirus infection status. A separate validation cohort of 100 to 150 different subjects was used in addition to the roughly 700-subject first cohort.

Libraries were made using the immunoSEQ multiplex PCR assay. As for how the authors treated the data: A statistical classification framework was developed to diagnose cytomegalovirus status using the catalog of TCR beta chain sequences. The table was pulled from immuneACCESS by TCRdb, which kept in-frame rearrangements only. Such tables lose some clones; where checked, under half of the loss comes from unresolved V genes, and the rest has no known cause. V, J and clone size derive from that table, while D and trimming were established from the DNA sequence. Recorded for this sample are 150,000 to 200,000 clones; 75% to 90% of them occurred a single time. Jointly, the top ten make up roughly 6.5% of the sample. Donors formed part of the validation cohort, which comprised 120 subjects and was distinct from the first cohort of some 700 subjects. The investigation overall reported the following: The authors suggested that the approach could potentially be generalized to other disease states and immunological phenotypes. Most TCR sequences were observed very rarely across donors, whereas some public TCRs were present in many individuals. A later analysis had no HLA typing for the validation cohort, so co-occurrence there was scored across all 120 or so repertoires. A total of some 180 TCR beta chains were listed by the study as associated with cytomegalovirus. Subsequent analysis determined that TCRs grouped into clusters in the first cohort also showed a tendency toward co-occurrence across the roughly 130 validation repertoires, and 85% to 95% of cluster scores exceeded 0. In vitro tests confirmed that a few of the cytomegalovirus-associated TCR beta chains recognize cytomegalovirus antigens. Cytomegalovirus status was reported to be diagnosed by the classifier with high specificity and sensitivity in both the original and validation cohorts.

This TCR was recovered from a man younger than 35 in good health and CMV-seropositive. The sequenced sample consisted of PBMCs. The receptor chain draws on TRBV9 and TRBJ2-3, and TRBD2 aligns with 7 junction nucleotides. This receptor has the CDR3 CASSAWGRDTDTQYF. The DNA is TGTGCCAGCAGCGCCTGGGGGAGGGATACAGATACGCAGTATTTT.